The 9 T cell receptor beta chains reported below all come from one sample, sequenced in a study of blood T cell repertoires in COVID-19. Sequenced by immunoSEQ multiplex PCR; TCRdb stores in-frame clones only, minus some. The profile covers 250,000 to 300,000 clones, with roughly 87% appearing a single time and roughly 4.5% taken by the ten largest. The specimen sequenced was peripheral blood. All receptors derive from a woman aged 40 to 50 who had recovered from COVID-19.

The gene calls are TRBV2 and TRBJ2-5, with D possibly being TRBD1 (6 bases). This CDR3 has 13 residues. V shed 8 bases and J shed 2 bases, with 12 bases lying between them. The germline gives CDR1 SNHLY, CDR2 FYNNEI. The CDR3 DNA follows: TGTGCCAGCGGTGGACAGACACAAGAGACCCAGTACTTC. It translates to CASGGQTQETQYF.

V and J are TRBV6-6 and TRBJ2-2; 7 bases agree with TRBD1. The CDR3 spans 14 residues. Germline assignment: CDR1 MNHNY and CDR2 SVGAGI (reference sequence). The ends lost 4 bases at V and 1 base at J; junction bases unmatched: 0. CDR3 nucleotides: TGTGCCAGCAGTTGGACAGGGAACACCGGGGAGCTGTTTTTT. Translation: CASSWTGNTGELFF.

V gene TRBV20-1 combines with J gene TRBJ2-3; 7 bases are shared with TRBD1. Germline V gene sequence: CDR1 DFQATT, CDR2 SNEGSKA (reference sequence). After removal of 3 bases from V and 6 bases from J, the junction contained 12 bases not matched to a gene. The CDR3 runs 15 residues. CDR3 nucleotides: TGCAGTGCTAGTGAGGGGGCCGGGGCGTTTGATACGCAGTATTTT. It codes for CSASEGAGAFDTQYF.

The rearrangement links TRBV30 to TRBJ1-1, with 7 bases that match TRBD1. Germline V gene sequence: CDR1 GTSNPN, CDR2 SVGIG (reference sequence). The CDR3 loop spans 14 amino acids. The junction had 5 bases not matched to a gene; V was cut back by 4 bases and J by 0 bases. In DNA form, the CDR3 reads TGTGCCTGGACGCCAGGGGGAATGAACACTGAAGCTTTCTTT. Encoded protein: CAWTPGGMNTEAFF. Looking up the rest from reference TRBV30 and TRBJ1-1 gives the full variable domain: SQTIHQWPATLVQPVGSPLSLECTVEGTSNPNLYWYRQAAGRGLQLLFYSVGIGQISSEVPQNLSASRPQDRQFILSSKKLLLSDSGFYLCAWTPGGMNTEAFFGQGTRLTVV.

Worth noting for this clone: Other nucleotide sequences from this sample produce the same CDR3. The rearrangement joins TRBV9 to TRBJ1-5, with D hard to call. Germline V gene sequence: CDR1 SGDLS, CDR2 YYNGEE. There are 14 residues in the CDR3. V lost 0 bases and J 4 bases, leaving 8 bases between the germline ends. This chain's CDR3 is CASSVDSRNQPQHF. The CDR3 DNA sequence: TGTGCCAGCAGCGTAGATAGCCGAAATCAGCCCCAGCATTTT. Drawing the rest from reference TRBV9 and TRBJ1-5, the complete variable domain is DSGVTQTPKHLITATGQRVTLRCSPRSGDLSVYWYQQSLDQGLQFLIQYYNGEERAKGNILERFSAQQFPDLHSELNLSSLELGDSALYFCASSVDSRNQPQHFGDGTRLSIL.

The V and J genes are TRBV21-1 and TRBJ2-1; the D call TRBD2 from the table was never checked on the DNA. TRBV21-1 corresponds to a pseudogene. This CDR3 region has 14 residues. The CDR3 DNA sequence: TGTGCCAGCACCGACCGGAGCTCCTACAATGAGCAGTTCTTC. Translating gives CASTDRSSYNEQFF.

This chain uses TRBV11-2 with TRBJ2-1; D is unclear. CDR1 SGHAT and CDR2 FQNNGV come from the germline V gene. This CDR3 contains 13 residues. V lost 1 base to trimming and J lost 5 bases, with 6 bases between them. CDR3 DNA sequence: TGTGCCAGCAGCTTAGGGCTAGACAATGAGCAGTTCTTC. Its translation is CASSLGLDNEQFF.

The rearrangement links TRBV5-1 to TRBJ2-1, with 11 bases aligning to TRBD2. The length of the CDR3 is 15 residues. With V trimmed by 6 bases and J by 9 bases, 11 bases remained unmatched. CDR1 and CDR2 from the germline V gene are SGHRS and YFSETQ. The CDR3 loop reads CASTTSGRFITEQFF. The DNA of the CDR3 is TGCGCCAGCACCACTAGCGGGAGATTTATTACTGAGCAGTTCTTC.

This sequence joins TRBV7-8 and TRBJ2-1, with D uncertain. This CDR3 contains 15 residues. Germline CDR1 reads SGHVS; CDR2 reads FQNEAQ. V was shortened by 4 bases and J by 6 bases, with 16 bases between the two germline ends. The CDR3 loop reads CASSSSTYSGNEQFF. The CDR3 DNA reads TGTGCCAGCAGCTCTTCTACCTATTCGGGCAATGAGCAGTTCTTC.